This is a list of T cell receptor beta chains from one sample in a study of regulatory T cells in long-lasting Graves disease. TCRdb reprocessed the multiplex PCR reads with MiXCR, giving one entry per CDR3 protein. This sample yields about 290,000 distinct CDR3 sequences, of which 22% are seen a single time; more than 50% belongs to the top ten. Sequences were derived from peripheral blood mononuclear cells (PBMCs), sampled when the disease was refractory, from a patient treated with antithyroid drugs. These receptors were collected from a female donor with Graves disease. The CDR3 runs from the conserved cysteine through the conserved F or W. A D gene is named only where the DNA matches it firmly.

j_gene	d_gene	v_gene	CDR3aa
TRBJ1-1	NA	TRBV30	CAWSVSGGDTEAFF
TRBJ2-7	NA	TRBV20-1	CSARALVLNYEQYF
TRBJ1-1	NA	TRBV27	CASSLSVNTEAFF
TRBJ2-5	NA	TRBV6-2/TRBV6-3	CASSYRGYQETQYF
TRBJ2-7	TRBD2	TRBV10-2	CASSAGYGREQYF
TRBJ2-3	TRBD2	TRBV28	CASSSRTSFFTDTQYF
TRBJ2-5	TRBD1	TRBV10-3	CAIAAGQGVETQYF
TRBJ2-1	NA	TRBV28	CASSSQEALYNEQFF
TRBJ2-3	TRBD2	TRBV7-2	CASSLSSGSSDTQYF
NA	NA	TRBV4-1	CASSQSNYYEQYF